These 25 T cell receptor beta chains came from one sample sequenced in a study of blood T cell repertoires in COVID-19. The assay was immunoSEQ multiplex PCR, and TCRdb's table has in-frame clones only and misses some. The table includes 150,000 to 200,000 clones, around 84% detected once. The specimen sequenced was PBMCs or T cells enriched from blood (not recorded which). Source of these receptors: a man aged 40-50 years who had recovered from COVID-19.

This clone has only one observation. The genes are TRBV5-1 and TRBJ2-3; 7 bases match TRBD1. Unmatched junction bases numbered 9, after V lost 7 bases and J lost 4 bases. Germline values: CDR1 SGHRS, CDR2 YFSETQ. This CDR3 spans 14 amino acids. CDR3 loop: CASRLITGADTQYF. The CDR3 coding sequence is TGCGCCAGCCGCCTTATCACAGGGGCAGATACGCAGTATTTT.

The rearrangement uses TRBV5-1 and TRBJ1-1, with 9 nucleotides matching TRBD1. V lost 3 bases to trimming and J lost 8 bases; unmatched junction nucleotides: 8. There are 14 residues in the CDR3. Germline CDR1 SGHRS, CDR2 YFSETQ. The CDR3 DNA sequence: TGCGCCAGCAGCTGGGTACAGGGGGCAGGGGAAGCTTTCTTT. Its protein product is CASSWVQGAGEAFF.

The rearrangement links TRBV18 to TRBJ1-2; no clear D. The germline CDR1 and CDR2 sequences are KGHSH and LQKENI. The CDR3 has 14 amino acids. Trimming cost V 8 bases and J 6 bases, with 19 bases left between them. The CDR3 loop reads CASAPSGFPHGYTF. CDR3 sequence (DNA): TGTGCCAGCGCCCCGTCCGGTTTTCCCCATGGCTACACCTTC.

The chain is built from TRBV6-5 and TRBJ2-1; TRBD1 matches 7 bases. The junction had 5 bases not matched to a gene; V was cut back by 8 bases and J by 4 bases. The CDR3 is made up of 13 amino acids. Germline-derived CDR1 and CDR2 are MNHEY and SVGAGI. The CDR3 is CASRTGNYNEQFF. In nucleotides, the CDR3 is TGTGCCAGCCGGACAGGTAATTACAATGAGCAGTTCTTC.

Comment on this clone: At the DNA level, this CDR3 is encoded by other sequences in the same sample as well. J is TRBJ2-1 and V is TRBV4-1; a weak D match, TRBD2 (6 bases). The CDR3 is made up of 16 amino acids. V lost 0 bases, J lost 0 bases, and 9 bases lay in between. Germline CDR1 reads MGHRA; CDR2 reads YSYEKL. DNA for the CDR3: TGCGCCAGCAGCCAAGATGGAGGGAGCTCCTACAATGAGCAGTTCTTC. It specifies CASSQDGGSSYNEQFF.

The chain carries TRBV6-5 and TRBJ1-2, with D perhaps matching TRBD1 (5 bases). The V and J ends lost 7 bases and 5 bases respectively, with 14 bases between them. There are 13 residues in the CDR3. Germline V gene sequence: CDR1 MNHEY, CDR2 SVGAGI. Written as DNA, the CDR3 is TGTGCCAGCACTACGGCGGGGGGGTATGGCTACACCTTC. It codes for CASTTAGGYGYTF.

This clone was observed a single time. The chain joins TRBV5-8 to TRBJ1-2; D is perhaps TRBD1 (5 bases). The CDR3 length is 18 residues. Trimming left V 4 bases short and J 4 bases short, with 26 bases between. Germline V lookup: CDR1 SGHTS, CDR2 YDEGEE. CDR3 coding DNA: TGTGCCAGCAGCCACTCGTCACTCCCAGGGCTGGGAATCTATGGCTACACCTTC. Encoded protein: CASSHSSLPGLGIYGYTF.

The V call is TRBV24-1, the J call TRBJ2-3; D gene ambiguous. The CDR3 is 14 residues long. Trimming removed 0 bases from V and 1 base from J, with 4 bases in between. CDR1 is KGHDR and CDR2 is SFDVKD in the germline V gene. The CDR3: CATSDLLGTDTQYF. As DNA, the CDR3 is TGTGCCACCAGTGATTTGCTAGGCACAGATACGCAGTATTTT.

The sample holds a few counts of this clone. This chain connects TRBV5-1 to TRBJ1-2; 8 nucleotides agree with TRBD1. Germline loops: CDR1 SGHRS, CDR2 YFSETQ. The CDR3 consists of 14 residues. Trimming cost V 4 bases and J 6 bases; bases outside gene matches: 8. CDR3 nucleotide sequence: TGCGCCAGCAGCATCACTTCAGGGGGCGATGGCTACACCTTC. It codes for CASSITSGGDGYTF.

The rearrangement uses TRBV28 and TRBJ1-2; D ambiguous. The length of the CDR3 is 10 residues. The germline CDR1 and CDR2 sequences are MDHEN and SYDVKM. The V end was cut by 7 bases, the J end by 8 bases, with 8 bases between. The CDR3 DNA follows: TGTGCCAGCAATTCGGGGGGCTACACCTTC. Protein: CASNSGGYTF.

This rearrangement joins TRBV2 to TRBJ2-3; TRBD1 might be the D (5 bases). Germline V gives CDR1 SNHLY, CDR2 FYNNEI. Trimming stripped 7 bases from V and 2 bases from J, with 13 bases between. This CDR3 has 14 amino acids. CDR3 in amino acids: CASKTESSTDTQYF. The CDR3 nucleotides read TGTGCCAGCAAGACAGAGAGCTCCACAGATACGCAGTATTTT.

The V call is TRBV7-9, the J call TRBJ2-1; tentatively, D is TRBD2 (5 bases). The CDR3 contains 11 residues. Trimming stripped 2 bases from V and 10 bases from J, with 6 bases between. Looked up from germline, CDR1 is SEHNR and CDR2 is FQNEAQ (reference sequence). The CDR3 DNA reads TGTGCCAGCAGCTTACCGGGAGAGCAGTTCTTC. It yields the protein CASSLPGEQFF.

In this sample, this clone turned up once. V and J are TRBV11-2 and TRBJ1-4; 7 nucleotides agree with TRBD1. The trim removed 5 bases at V and 4 bases at J, leaving 4 bases unmatched. The CDR3 spans 14 residues. Germline V CDR1 and CDR2: SGHAT, FQNNGV. The CDR3 nucleotides are TGTGCCAGCAGCCCGACAGGGATTAATGAAAAACTGTTTTTT. This sequence encodes CASSPTGINEKLFF.

The genes are TRBV19 and TRBJ2-5; D is possibly TRBD2 (5 bases). This CDR3 is 15 amino acids long. Trimming pared 4 bases from V and 1 base from J, leaving 13 bases between. Germline CDR1 is LNHDA and CDR2 is SQIVND (reference sequence). The CDR3, as DNA: TGTGCCAGTAGTACTTCTGGACTGACCCAAGAGACCCAGTACTTC. Protein sequence: CASSTSGLTQETQYF.

In its sample, this clone was seen many times. The chain carries TRBV7-3 and TRBJ1-2; possible D gene TRBD1, 5 bases. There are 14 residues in the CDR3. V lost 2 bases to trimming and J lost 8 bases, with 15 bases between them. From germline, CDR1 is SGHTA and CDR2 FQGTGA. CDR3 in amino acids: CASSLLAGIGGYTF. The CDR3 DNA reads TGTGCCAGCAGCTTATTAGCAGGGATCGGGGGCTACACCTTC.

The CDR3, as DNA: TGTGCCAGCAGCGTAGGGTGGGTGGGAGGACAGACCCAGTACTTC. Its translation is CASSVGWVGGQTQYF. The chain employs TRBV9 and TRBJ2-5, with D possibly being TRBD2 (6 bases). From germline, CDR1 is SGDLS and CDR2 YYNGEE. This CDR3 comprises 15 residues. V was shortened by 0 bases and J by 6 bases, with 15 bases between the two germline ends.

The V gene is TRBV10-2, the J gene TRBJ2-3, with 7 bases fitting TRBD1. The CDR3 runs 14 residues. CDR1 and CDR2 from the germline V gene are WSHSY and SAAADI. The J segment lost 4 bases and the V segment lost 3 bases, leaving 4 bases of the junction unmatched. The CDR3 DNA reads as TGCGCCAGCAGTGATAGGGGGCGTCCAGATACGCAGTATTTT. Translated: CASSDRGRPDTQYF.

The chain links TRBV18 to TRBJ2-5; weak D call: TRBD1 (5 bases). The germline V and J ends were trimmed by 0 bases and 4 bases, with 15 bases remaining between them. The length of the CDR3 is 16 residues. Germline V CDR1 and CDR2: KGHSH, LQKENI. CDR3 loop: CASSPPAAGRRETQYF. The DNA for the CDR3 is TGTGCCAGCTCACCACCGGCGGCAGGGCGAAGAGAGACCCAGTACTTC.

The chain's CDR3 is CASSLGTGAGELFF. In DNA, the CDR3 is TGTGCCAGCAGCTTAGGGACAGGGGCCGGGGAGCTGTTTTTT. The V gene is TRBV7-3, the J gene TRBJ2-2; 10 nucleotides agree with TRBD1. J lost 6 bases, V lost 2 bases, and 0 bases had no gene match. Germline values: CDR1 SGHTA, CDR2 FQGTGA. CDR3 length equals 14 residues.

This chain uses TRBV19 with TRBJ2-6; D unclear. Trimming removed 3 bases from V and 0 bases from J, with 3 bases in between. CDR1 is LNHDA and CDR2 is SQIVND in the germline V gene (reference sequence). The CDR3 loop spans 14 amino acids. The DNA for the CDR3 is TGTGCCAGTAGTATCCACTCTGGGGCCAACGTCCTGACTTTC. Translated: CASSIHSGANVLTF.

V is TRBV9 and J is TRBJ2-3; the D gene is possibly TRBD2 (7 bases). Looked up from germline, CDR1 is SGDLS and CDR2 is YYNGEE. The V and J ends lost 1 base and 6 bases respectively, with 21 bases between them. This CDR3 is built from 17 residues. The CDR3 DNA is TGTGCCAGCAGCGTACCCCTTGGGGGGGGCCCGCTTGATACGCAGTATTTT. Translating gives CASSVPLGGGPLDTQYF.

This chain links TRBV12-3 or TRBV12-4 with TRBJ2-3; a weak D match, TRBD1 (5 bases). This CDR3 region has 12 residues. Between the trimmed V and J ends, which lost 2 bases and 5 bases, there was a span of 5 bases. CDR3 region: CASSLRGDTQYF. CDR3 coding DNA: TGTGCCAGCAGTTTAAGGGGAGATACGCAGTATTTT.

V usage is TRBV3-1 (or the pseudogene TRBV3-2) and J usage is TRBJ1-3; D is uncertain. This CDR3 has 15 residues. Germline V lookup: CDR1 LGHDT, CDR2 YNNKEL (reference sequence). V was pared by 2 bases and J by 0 bases, with 8 bases between. The CDR3 spells CASSQRGNSGNTIYF. The CDR3 nucleotides are TGTGCCAGCAGCCAAAGAGGGAACTCTGGAAACACCATATATTTT.

V gene TRBV2 combines with J gene TRBJ1-2; 9 bases line up with TRBD1. Germline values: CDR1 SNHLY, CDR2 FYNNEI. V was clipped by 5 bases and J by 8 bases; unmatched bases: 6. This CDR3 comprises 13 residues. As DNA, the CDR3 is TGTGCCAGCAGTCCCGGGACAGGGTTGGGCTACACCTTC. This translates into CASSPGTGLGYTF.

V and J are TRBV9 and TRBJ2-5, with TRBD2 identical over 12 bases. This CDR3 has 15 amino acids. The J segment lost 4 bases and the V segment lost 2 bases, leaving 3 bases of the junction unmatched. Germline CDR1 and CDR2: SGDLS and YYNGEE. The CDR3 nucleotides are TGTGCCAGCAGCGTTTCTAGCGGGGGGGCAGAGACCCAGTACTTC. This gives the protein CASSVSSGGAETQYF.